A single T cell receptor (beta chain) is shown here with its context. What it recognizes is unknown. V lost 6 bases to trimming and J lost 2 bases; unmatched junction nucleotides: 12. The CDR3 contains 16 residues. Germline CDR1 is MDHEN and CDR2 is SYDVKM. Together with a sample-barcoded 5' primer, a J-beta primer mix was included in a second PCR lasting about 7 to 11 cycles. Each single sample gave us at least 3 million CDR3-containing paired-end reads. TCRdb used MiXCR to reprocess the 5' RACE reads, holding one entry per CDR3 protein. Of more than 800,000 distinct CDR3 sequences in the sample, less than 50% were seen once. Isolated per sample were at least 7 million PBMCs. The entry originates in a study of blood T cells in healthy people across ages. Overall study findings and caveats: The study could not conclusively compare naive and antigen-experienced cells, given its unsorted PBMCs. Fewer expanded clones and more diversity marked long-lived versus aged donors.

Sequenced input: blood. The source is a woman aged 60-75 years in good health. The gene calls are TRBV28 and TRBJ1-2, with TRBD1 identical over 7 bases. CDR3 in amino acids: CASSPRGPAINYGYTF. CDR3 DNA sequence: TGTGCCAGCAGCCCTAGGGGGCCCGCCATCAACTATGGCTACACCTTC.